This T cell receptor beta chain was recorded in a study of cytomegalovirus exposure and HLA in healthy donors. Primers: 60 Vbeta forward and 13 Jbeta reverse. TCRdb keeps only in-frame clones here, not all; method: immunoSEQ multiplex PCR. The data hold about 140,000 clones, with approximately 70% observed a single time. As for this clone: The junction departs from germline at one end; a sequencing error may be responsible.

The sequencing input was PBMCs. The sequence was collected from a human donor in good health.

The CDR3 protein is CASSYRGGEAFF. The CDR3 DNA reads TGTGCCAGCAGTTACAGGGGCGGGGAAGCCTTCTTT. The chain employs TRBV6-5 and TRBJ1-1, with TRBD1 as a possible D gene (5 bases). Germline V gene sequence: CDR1 MNHEY, CDR2 SVGAGI. The CDR3 runs to 12 residues.